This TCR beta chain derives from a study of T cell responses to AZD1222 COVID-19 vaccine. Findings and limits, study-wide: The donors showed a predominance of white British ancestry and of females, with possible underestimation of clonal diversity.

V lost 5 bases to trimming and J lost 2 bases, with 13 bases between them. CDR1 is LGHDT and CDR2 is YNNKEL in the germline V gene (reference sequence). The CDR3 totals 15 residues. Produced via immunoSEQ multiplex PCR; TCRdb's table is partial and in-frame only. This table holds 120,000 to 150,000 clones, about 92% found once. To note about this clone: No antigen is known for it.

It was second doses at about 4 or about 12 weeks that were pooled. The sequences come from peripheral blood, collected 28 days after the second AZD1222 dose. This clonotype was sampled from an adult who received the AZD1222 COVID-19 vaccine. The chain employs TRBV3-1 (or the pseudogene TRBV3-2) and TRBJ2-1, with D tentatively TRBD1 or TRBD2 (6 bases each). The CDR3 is CASSSFGGAYNEQFF. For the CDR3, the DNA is TGTGCCAGCAGCTCTTTCGGGGGCGCCTACAATGAGCAGTTCTTC.